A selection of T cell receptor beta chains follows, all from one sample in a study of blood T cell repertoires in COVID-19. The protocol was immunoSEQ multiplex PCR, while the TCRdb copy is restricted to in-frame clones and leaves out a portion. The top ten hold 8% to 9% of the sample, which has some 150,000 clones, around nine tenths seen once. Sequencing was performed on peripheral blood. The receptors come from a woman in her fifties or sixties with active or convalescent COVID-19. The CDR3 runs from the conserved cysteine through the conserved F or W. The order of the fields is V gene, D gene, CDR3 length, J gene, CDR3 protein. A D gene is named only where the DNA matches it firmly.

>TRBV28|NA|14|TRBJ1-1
CASSSTEFDTEAFF
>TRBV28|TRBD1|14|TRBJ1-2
CASSRRTGGRGYTF
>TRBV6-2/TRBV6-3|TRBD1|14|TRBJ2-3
CASSRTGMADTQYF
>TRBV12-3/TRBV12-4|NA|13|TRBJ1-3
CASSFFSGNTIYF
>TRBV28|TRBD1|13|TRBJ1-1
CASSLGAGGEAFF
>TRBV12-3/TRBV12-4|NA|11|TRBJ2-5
CASSLGDFTYF
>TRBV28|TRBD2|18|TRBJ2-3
CASSLRASGIARADTQYF
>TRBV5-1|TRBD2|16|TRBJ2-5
CASSLYGTGGQETQYF
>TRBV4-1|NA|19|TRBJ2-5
CASSQRGLPGPTLRETQYF
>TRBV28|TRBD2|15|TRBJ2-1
CASSLGAGIYNEQFF
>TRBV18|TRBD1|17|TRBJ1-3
CASSPTGGVQSGNTIYF
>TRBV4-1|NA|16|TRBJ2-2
CASSQGSRANTGELFF
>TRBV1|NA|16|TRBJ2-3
CTSSQGTRGAVGTQYF
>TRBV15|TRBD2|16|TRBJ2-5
CATSRGLAGEAETQYF
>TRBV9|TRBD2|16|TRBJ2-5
CASSANSGGAKETQYF
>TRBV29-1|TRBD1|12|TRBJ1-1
CSVLTGVPEAFF
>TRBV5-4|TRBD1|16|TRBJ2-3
CASSAGTGGSTDTQYF
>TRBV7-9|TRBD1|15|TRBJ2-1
CASSSADRGNNEQFF
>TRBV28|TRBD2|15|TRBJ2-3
CASSVRGVLTDTQYF
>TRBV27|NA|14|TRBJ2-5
CASSRRQTQETQYF
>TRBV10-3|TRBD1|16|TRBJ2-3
CAIRKTGTGSTDTQYF
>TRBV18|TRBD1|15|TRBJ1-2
CASSPTTGDSYGYTF
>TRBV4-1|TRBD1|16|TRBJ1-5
CASSQEGTGVNQPQHF
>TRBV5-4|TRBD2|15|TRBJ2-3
CASSLKTSGADTQYF
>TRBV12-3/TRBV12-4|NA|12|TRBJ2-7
CASSFFPHEQYF
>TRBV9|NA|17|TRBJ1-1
CASSVADYLRGSTEAFF
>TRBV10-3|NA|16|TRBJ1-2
CAISSISTGARAGYTF
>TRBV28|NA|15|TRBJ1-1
CASSSLYQGYTEAFF
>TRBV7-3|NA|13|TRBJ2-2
CASSPQNTGELFF
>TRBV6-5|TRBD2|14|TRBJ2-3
CASSLNGGVSPGDF
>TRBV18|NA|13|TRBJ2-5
CASSPAVQETQYF
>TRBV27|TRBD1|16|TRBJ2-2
CASSLRTGVLGGELFF
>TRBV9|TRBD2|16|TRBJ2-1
CASSVGIAGGYNEQFF
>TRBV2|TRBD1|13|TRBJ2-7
CASSIPGGYEQYF
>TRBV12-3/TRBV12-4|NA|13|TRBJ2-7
CASSFQGKYEQYF
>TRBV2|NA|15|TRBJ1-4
CASKGYREAFEKLFF
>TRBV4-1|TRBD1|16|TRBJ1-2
CASSQELTGRRGGYTF
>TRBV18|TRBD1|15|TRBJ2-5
CASSPPGTGGKTQYF
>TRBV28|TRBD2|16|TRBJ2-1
CASNKLAGGPGNEQFF
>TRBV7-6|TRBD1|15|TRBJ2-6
CASSRTGGGANVLTF
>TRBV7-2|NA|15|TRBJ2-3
CASIPGGRSTDTQYF
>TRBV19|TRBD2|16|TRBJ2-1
CATRASGLSSYNEQFF
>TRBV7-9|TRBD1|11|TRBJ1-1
CASSRDSEAFF
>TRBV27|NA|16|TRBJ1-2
CASSSFDRRANYGYTF
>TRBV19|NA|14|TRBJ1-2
CASSRAHDTYGYTF
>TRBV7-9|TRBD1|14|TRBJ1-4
CASSRQGVYEKLFF